The T cell receptor (beta chain) described here comes from a study of identifying expanded T cells in peripheral blood. Assay: immunoSEQ multiplex PCR; the TCRdb copy retains only in-frame clones and omits some. This table has approximately 59,000 clones, about 92% appearing once. During the collection period, no donor immune events like infections were recorded. Germline-derived CDR1 and CDR2 are SGHVS and FQNEAQ. The CDR3 is 17 residues long. The V end was cut by 2 bases, the J end by 0 bases, with 17 bases between. The chain has TRBV7-8 and TRBJ2-7; D is ambiguous. The specimen was blood. The receptor was isolated from a person aged 18 to 75 in good health. The CDR3 DNA reads as TGTGCCAGCAGCTTAAGCCCCTGGAGCGATGTCTCCTACGAGCAGTACTTC. Its translation: CASSLSPWSDVSYEQYF.